This T cell receptor (beta chain) was sequenced in a study of blood T cells in healthy people across ages. Study-wide context: Template switching recovered approximately one barcoded beta molecule for every two T cells.

Study-wide findings and caveats: Estimated diversity that came from one million T cells was considered an underestimate. The recorded TCR beta diversity per million T cells decreased in a roughly linear manner with age.

The second PCR ran roughly 7 to 12 cycles with a sample-barcoded 5' primer and J-beta primers. Each CDR3 protein is one row after TCRdb ran MiXCR on the 5' RACE reads. Of about 1.8 million distinct CDR3 sequences in the sample, about 49% are singletons; the top ten hold roughly 2%. The V and J ends lost 8 bases and 8 bases respectively, with 21 bases between them. The CDR3 has 14 residues. Worth noting for this clonotype: Its antigen is currently unknown.

The sequence was collected from a woman aged 40 to 55 in good health. The sample comprised blood. This chain links TRBV12-3 or TRBV12-4 with TRBJ1-2; D not certain. The CDR3 DNA reads TGTGCCAGCGGGTTCCCGGGTCCGAGAGGGGGCTACACCTTC. It yields the protein CASGFPGPRGGYTF.